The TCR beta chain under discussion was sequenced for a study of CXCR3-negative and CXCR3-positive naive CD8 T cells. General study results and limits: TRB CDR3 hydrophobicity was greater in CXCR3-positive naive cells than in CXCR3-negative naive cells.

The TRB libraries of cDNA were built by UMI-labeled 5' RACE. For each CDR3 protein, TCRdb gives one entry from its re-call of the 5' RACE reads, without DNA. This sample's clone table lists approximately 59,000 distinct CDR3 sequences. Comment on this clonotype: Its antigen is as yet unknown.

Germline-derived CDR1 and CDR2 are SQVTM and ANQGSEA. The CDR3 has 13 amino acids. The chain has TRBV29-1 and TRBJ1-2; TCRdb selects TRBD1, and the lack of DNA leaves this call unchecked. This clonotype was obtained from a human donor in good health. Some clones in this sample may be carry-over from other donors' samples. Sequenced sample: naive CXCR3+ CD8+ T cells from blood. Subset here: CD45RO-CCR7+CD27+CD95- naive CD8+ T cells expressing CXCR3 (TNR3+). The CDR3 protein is CRVGGWDGEGYTF.